This T cell receptor beta chain stems from a study of identical twins. Findings and caveats of the study: Fewer insertions were carried by abundant cord blood beta clonotypes, but none was seen in memory repertoires.

This clonotype was recorded a few times. Its matching antigen is unknown. Germline V lookup: CDR1 MNHEY, CDR2 SVGAGI. V lost 0 bases to trimming and J lost 2 bases, with 17 bases between them. The CDR3 runs to 17 residues. One entry per CDR3 protein, called by TCRdb with MiXCR from the 5' RACE reads. The data contain about 470,000 distinct CDR3 sequences, roughly a quarter of them singletons. The data were also submitted as part of a second study, on T cells expressing NK-cell markers. From that second work: The CD3+CD56-NKG2C+ fraction of a handful of donors was also led by these clonotypes.

The sequenced sample consisted of CD4+ T cells sorted from blood. The chain combines TRBV6-5 with TRBJ2-7; the D gene could be TRBD1 or TRBD2 (5 bases each). The receptor was derived from a woman younger than 30 in good health. CDR3 in amino acids: CASSYSNMRGIPYEQYF. The CDR3, as DNA: TGTGCCAGCAGTTACTCGAACATGAGGGGTATTCCCTACGAGCAGTACTTC.